The 9 T cell receptor beta chains below all came from one sample that was sequenced in a study of cytomegalovirus exposure and HLA in healthy donors. Use of 60 Vbeta and 13 Jbeta primers characterized the PCR. The table came from immunoSEQ multiplex PCR; TCRdb's copy has only in-frame clones and leaves some out. This repertoire shows some 150,000 clones, 79% found once; its top ten account for approximately 1%. Specimen: PBMCs. These receptors were taken from a male donor in good health and CMV-seronegative.

The CDR3 DNA is TGTGCCAGCAGCTTAGGGGGGAGGGGGGGTGACACTGAAGCTTTCTTT. Protein product: CASSLGGRGGDTEAFF. The chain combines TRBV7-2 with TRBJ1-1; TRBD1 might be the D (6 bases). Germline V gene data show CDR1 as SGHTA and CDR2 as FQGNSA. V lost 1 base, J lost 3 bases, and 15 bases lay in between. The CDR3 contains 16 residues.

This rearrangement joins TRBV7-2 to TRBJ2-5, with D possibly TRBD2 on 6 matching bases. The CDR3 extends over 14 amino acids. Germline V CDR1 and CDR2: SGHTA, FQGNSA. Deletions cut 6 bases from V and 3 bases from J, with 14 bases between. This chain's CDR3 is CASRSIGGEETQYF. For the CDR3, the DNA is TGTGCCAGCAGGAGCATCGGGGGAGAAGAGACCCAGTACTTC.

J is TRBJ2-3 and V is TRBV2; the match to TRBD1 covers 8 bases. V was pared by 7 bases and J by 5 bases, with 11 bases of the junction left unmatched. This CDR3 has 15 residues. CDR1 and CDR2 from the germline V gene are SNHLY and FYNNEI. The CDR3 loop is CASTLGGTGRDTQYF. The CDR3 DNA follows: TGTGCCAGCACCTTAGGGGGGACAGGCCGAGATACGCAGTATTTT.

The chain employs TRBV5-1 and TRBJ2-3, with D unclear. Germline V CDR1 and CDR2: SGHRS, YFSETQ. CDR3 size: 16 residues. Trimming shortened V by 0 bases and J by 2 bases, and 13 bases separated the two germline ends. The CDR3 is CASSLAADLATDTQYF. The DNA for the CDR3 is TGCGCCAGCAGCTTGGCCGCTGACTTGGCCACAGATACGCAGTATTTT.

The rearrangement joins TRBV7-2 to TRBJ2-7, with D uncertain. CDR1 SGHTA and CDR2 FQGNSA come from the germline V gene. The CDR3 totals 13 residues. The germline V and J ends were trimmed by 1 base and 3 bases, with 7 bases remaining between them. DNA for the CDR3: TGTGCCAGCAGCTTAGGGGCTCTCTACGAGCAGTACTTC. Protein product: CASSLGALYEQYF.

The CDR3 protein is CAWSVREYQPQHF. The CDR3 coding sequence is TGTGCCTGGAGTGTACGAGAATATCAGCCCCAGCATTTT. The chain is built from TRBV30 and TRBJ1-5; no reliable D call. CDR3 size: 13 residues. V lost 0 bases and J 5 bases, leaving 8 bases between the germline ends. Germline V gene data show CDR1 as GTSNPN and CDR2 as SVGIG (reference sequence).

This clone was detected only once. The V gene is TRBV5-5, the J gene TRBJ1-5; the D is unclear. Trimming left V 0 bases short and J 6 bases short, with 16 bases between. This CDR3 region has 16 residues. The germline CDR1 and CDR2 sequences are SGHKS and YYEKEE (reference sequence). CDR3 sequence reads: CASSLGGQPLTQPQHF. CDR3 nucleotides: TGTGCCAGCAGCTTGGGTGGGCAGCCCCTTACTCAGCCCCAGCATTTT.

The chain recombines TRBV21-1 with TRBJ1-4; the table gives TRBD1 as D, unverified against the DNA. TRBV21-1 is assigned pseudogene status. CDR3 size: 16 residues. The CDR3 here is CASSPRRDRVDEKLFF. The CDR3 DNA follows: TGTGCCAGCAGCCCCCGACGGGACAGGGTTGATGAAAAACTGTTTTTT.

The chain joins TRBV1 to TRBJ1-1; the table's D call TRBD1 went unverified against the DNA. TRBV1 is designated a pseudogene. The CDR3 is 15 residues long. The CDR3 nucleotides read TGCACCAGCAGCCCCCAGGGGGGCCAGAACACTGAAGCTTTCTTT. This translates into CTSSPQGGQNTEAFF.